The clone carrying this TCR beta chain was seen a single time. In the source study's methods: Estimation of nucleated cell counts was performed using reference gene primer amplification. The method was immunoSEQ multiplex PCR; TCRdb's version includes in-frame clones alone and lacks a portion of them. Clone size and V and J calls were adopted from that table, with D and trimming inferred from the DNA. This table has 70,000 to 85,000 clones, roughly 88% appearing once. Trimming removed 3 bases from V and 1 base from J, with 10 bases in between. The CDR3 covers 14 residues. The V gene's germline CDR1 is SGHRS and CDR2 YFSETQ. The sample originates from a study of blood T cell repertoires in COVID-19. Overall study context: The study drew acute and convalescent COVID-19 samples from the United States, Italy and Spain. Sample material is recorded as cDNA or gDNA derived from T cells, B-cell-depleted T cells, or PBMCs.

The V and J genes are TRBV5-1 and TRBJ2-5, with TRBD2 as a possible D gene (6 bases). The sequencing input was peripheral blood. This TCR came from a man between 65 and 85 years old with active or convalescent COVID-19. CDR3 DNA: TGCGCCAGCAGCTACGCGGGACTCCAAGAGACCCAGTACTTC. As protein: CASSYAGLQETQYF.